This TCR beta chain was captured in a study of cytomegalovirus exposure and HLA in healthy donors. General study findings and limits: Donors were assumed by presence/absence analyses to have roughly uniform sequencing depth. A later analysis found most CMV-associated TCR beta chains apparently HLA-restricted. In an earlier analysis, about 87% or about 30%: the productive usage of most TCR beta V segments.

Healthy bone marrow donors supplied every sample. The PCR ran on 60 Vbeta and 13 Jbeta primers. The table came from immunoSEQ multiplex PCR; TCRdb's copy has only in-frame clones and leaves some out. Of roughly 140,000 clones in the sample, roughly four fifths were seen once. This clone came up once. The antigen is unknown. The sample taken for sequencing was PBMCs. The receptor comes from a human donor in good health.

In nucleotides, the CDR3 is TGTGCCAGCAGCGTAGGGACATCCGTCTATGGCTACACCTTC. Residues: CASSVGTSVYGYTF. The V gene is TRBV9, the J gene TRBJ1-2, with D possibly being TRBD1 (5 bases). V was trimmed by 0 bases and J by 4 bases, leaving 10 bases between them. This CDR3 is built from 14 residues. Germline lookup yields CDR1 SGDLS and CDR2 YYNGEE. The full variable domain, in which reference TRBV9 and TRBJ1-2 provide the parts outside the CDR3, is DSGVTQTPKHLITATGQRVTLRCSPRSGDLSVYWYQQSLDQGLQFLIQYYNGEERAKGNILERFSAQQFPDLHSELNLSSLELGDSALYFCASSVGTSVYGYTFGSGTRLTVV.